The clone carrying this T cell receptor beta chain has ten or more counts. Time point in this sample: before trial treatment. Eligibility was restricted to patients presenting with advanced solid tumors that lacked tumor-infiltrating lymphocytes. The data are from a study of low-dose radiotherapy and immunotherapy resistance in tumors. Study context: The drug cyclophosphamide was given into a vein at 200 mg/m2 every two weeks, one day before radiation and immunotherapy.

Germline V CDR1 and CDR2: MNHEY, SMNVEV (reference sequence). This CDR3 is built from 13 residues. J lost 0 bases, V lost 6 bases, and 2 bases had no gene match. TRAV- and TRBV-specific primers primed first-strand cDNA, covering alpha and beta chains. Amplification, which lasted 20 PCR cycles, used a constant-region primer and V-primer adapter to amplify TCRs. TCRdb reprocessed the reads via MiXCR and lists one record per CDR3 protein. The table lists 57,000 or so distinct CDR3 sequences, less than 25% of them singletons, with around 5.7% in the top ten. Specimen: PBMCs, collected before treatment. The genes are TRBV27 and TRBJ2-7; 7 nucleotides line up with TRBD2. The sequence derives from a male donor with prostate cancer. Here the CDR3 reads CASSWGGSYEQYF. CDR3 in DNA: TGTGCCAGCAGCTGGGGGGGCTCCTACGAGCAGTACTTC.